This T cell receptor (beta chain) was observed in a study of cytomegalovirus exposure and HLA in healthy donors. Study details: There were 350 to 450 genotyped donors. Of these, roughly 80% fell in the genetic ancestry cluster associated with self-reported Caucasian donors.

A remark on this clone: Antigen: not known.

Overall study findings and caveats: Specificity of three CMV-associated chains for CMV antigens was verified in vitro.

It was with 60 Vbeta and 13 Jbeta primers that the PCR ran. Clones were read by immunoSEQ multiplex PCR, and TCRdb kept only the in-frame ones, dropping some. The data show 95,000 to 150,000 clones, over 60% seen once. Germline V lookup: CDR1 SNHLY, CDR2 FYNNEI. The CDR3 runs 15 residues. Trimming stripped 7 bases from V and 3 bases from J, with 18 bases between. Likely unrecorded immune exposures existed in these nominally healthy donors. This clonotype originated in a man aged 30 to 45 in good health and CMV-seronegative. The specimen sequenced was PBMCs. This chain joins TRBV2 and TRBJ1-2, with a possible D match to TRBD1 (6 bases). This CDR3 reads CASTPDGGRDYGYTF. The CDR3 DNA follows: TGTGCCAGCACCCCGGACGGGGGGCGAGACTATGGCTACACCTTC.